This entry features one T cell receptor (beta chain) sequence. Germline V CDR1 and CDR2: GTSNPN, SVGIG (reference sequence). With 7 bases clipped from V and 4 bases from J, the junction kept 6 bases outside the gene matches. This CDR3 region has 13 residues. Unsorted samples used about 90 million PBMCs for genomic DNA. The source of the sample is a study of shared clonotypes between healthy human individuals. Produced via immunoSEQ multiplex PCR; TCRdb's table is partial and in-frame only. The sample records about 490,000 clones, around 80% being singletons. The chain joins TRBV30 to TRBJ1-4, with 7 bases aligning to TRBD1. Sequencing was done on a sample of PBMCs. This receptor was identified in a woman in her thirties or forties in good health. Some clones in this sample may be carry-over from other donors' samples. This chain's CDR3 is CAYGGQRNEKLFF. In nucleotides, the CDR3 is TGTGCCTACGGGGGACAGCGTAATGAAAAACTGTTTTTT. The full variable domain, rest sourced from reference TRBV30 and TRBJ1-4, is SQTIHQWPATLVQPVGSPLSLECTVEGTSNPNLYWYRQAAGRGLQLLFYSVGIGQISSEVPQNLSASRPQDRQFILSSKKLLLSDSGFYLCAYGGQRNEKLFFGSGTQLSVL.